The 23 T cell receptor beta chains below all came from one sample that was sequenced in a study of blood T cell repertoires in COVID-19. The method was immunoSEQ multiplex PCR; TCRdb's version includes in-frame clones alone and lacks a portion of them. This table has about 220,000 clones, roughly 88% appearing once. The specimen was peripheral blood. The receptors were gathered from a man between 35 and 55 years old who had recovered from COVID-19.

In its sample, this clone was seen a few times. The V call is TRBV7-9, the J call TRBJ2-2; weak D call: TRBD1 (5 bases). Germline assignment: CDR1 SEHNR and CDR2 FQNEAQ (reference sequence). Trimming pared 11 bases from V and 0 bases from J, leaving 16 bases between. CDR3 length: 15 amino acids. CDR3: CAAEDGRANTGELFF. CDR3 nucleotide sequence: TGTGCCGCTGAGGACGGCAGGGCGAACACCGGGGAGCTGTTTTTT.

The CDR3 DNA sequence: TGTGCCAGCAGCCTCGGGACTAGCGGGAGTGGGCAGTACTTC. It is translated as CASSLGTSGSGQYF. V and J are TRBV3-1 (or the pseudogene TRBV3-2) and TRBJ2-7; 14 bases are shared with TRBD2. Looked up from germline, CDR1 is LGHDT and CDR2 is YNNKEL (reference sequence). The length of the CDR3 is 14 residues. J was trimmed by 9 bases and V by 4 bases; bases with no gene match: 5.

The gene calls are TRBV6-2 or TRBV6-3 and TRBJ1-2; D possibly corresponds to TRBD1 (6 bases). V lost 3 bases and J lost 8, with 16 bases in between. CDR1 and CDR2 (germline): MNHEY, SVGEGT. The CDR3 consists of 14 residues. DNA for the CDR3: TGTGCCAGCAGTTATAGGGGGACGGCTATCGGCTACACCTTC. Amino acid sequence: CASSYRGTAIGYTF.

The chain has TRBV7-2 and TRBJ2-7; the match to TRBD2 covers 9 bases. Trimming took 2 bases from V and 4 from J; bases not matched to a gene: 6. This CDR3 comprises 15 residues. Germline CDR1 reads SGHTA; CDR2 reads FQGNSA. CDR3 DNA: TGTGCCAGCAGCTTATCGGCGGCGGGGGGGTACGAGCAGTACTTC. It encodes CASSLSAAGGYEQYF.

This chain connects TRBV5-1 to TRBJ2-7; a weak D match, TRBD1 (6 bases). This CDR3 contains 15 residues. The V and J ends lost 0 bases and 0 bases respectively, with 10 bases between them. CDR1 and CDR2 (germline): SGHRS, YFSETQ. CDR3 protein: CASSLGTDSSYEQYF. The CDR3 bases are TGCGCCAGCAGCTTGGGGACAGACAGCTCCTACGAGCAGTACTTC.

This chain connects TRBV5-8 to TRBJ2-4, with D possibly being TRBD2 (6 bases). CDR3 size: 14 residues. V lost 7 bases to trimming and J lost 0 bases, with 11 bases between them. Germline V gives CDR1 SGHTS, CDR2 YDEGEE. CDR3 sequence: CASALRGAKNIQYF. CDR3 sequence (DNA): TGTGCCAGCGCGCTGCGGGGAGCCAAAAACATTCAGTACTTC.

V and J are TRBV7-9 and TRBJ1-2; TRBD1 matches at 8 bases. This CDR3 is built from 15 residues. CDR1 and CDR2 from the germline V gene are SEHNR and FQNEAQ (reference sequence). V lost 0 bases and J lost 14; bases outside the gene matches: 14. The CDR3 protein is CASSLAGQGSNIGTF. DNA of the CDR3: TGTGCCAGCAGCTTAGCAGGACAGGGCAGTAACATCGGGACCTTC.

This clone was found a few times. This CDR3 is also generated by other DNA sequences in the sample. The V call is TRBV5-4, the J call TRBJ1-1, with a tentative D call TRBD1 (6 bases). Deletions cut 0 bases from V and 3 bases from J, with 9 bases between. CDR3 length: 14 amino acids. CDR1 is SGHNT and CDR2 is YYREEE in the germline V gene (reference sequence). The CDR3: CASSLAAGDTEAFF. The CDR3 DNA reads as TGTGCCAGCAGCTTGGCTGCAGGGGACACTGAAGCTTTCTTT. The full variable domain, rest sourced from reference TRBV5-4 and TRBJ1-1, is ETGVTQSPTHLIKTRGQQVTLRCSSQSGHNTVSWYQQALGQGPQFIFQYYREEENGRGNFPPRFSGLQFPNYSSELNVNALELDDSALYLCASSLAAGDTEAFFGQGTRLTVV.

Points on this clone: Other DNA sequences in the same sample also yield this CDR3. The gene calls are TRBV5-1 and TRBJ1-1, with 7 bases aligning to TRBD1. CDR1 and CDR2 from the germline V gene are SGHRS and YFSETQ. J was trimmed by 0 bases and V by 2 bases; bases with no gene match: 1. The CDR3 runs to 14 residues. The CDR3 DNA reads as TGCGCCAGCAGCTTACAGGGGATGAACACTGAAGCTTTCTTT. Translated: CASSLQGMNTEAFF.

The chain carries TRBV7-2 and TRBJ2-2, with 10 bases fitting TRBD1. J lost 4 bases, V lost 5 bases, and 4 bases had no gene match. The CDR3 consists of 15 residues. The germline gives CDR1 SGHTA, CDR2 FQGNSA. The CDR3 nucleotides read TGTGCCAGCAGCCCCCGGACAGGGGGCACCGGGGAGCTGTTTTTT. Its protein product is CASSPRTGGTGELFF.

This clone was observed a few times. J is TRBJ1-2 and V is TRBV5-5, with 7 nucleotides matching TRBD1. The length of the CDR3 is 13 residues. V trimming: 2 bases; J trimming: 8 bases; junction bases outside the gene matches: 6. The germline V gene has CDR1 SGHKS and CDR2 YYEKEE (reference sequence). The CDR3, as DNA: TGTGCCAGCAGCTTTATTGGACAGGACGGCTACACCTTC. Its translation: CASSFIGQDGYTF.

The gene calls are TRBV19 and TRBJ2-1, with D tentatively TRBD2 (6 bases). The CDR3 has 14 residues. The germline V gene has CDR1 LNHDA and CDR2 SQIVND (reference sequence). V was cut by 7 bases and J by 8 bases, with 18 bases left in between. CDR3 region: CASKPGAGEDEQFF. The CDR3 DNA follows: TGTGCCAGTAAGCCGGGAGCGGGCGAGGATGAGCAGTTCTTC.

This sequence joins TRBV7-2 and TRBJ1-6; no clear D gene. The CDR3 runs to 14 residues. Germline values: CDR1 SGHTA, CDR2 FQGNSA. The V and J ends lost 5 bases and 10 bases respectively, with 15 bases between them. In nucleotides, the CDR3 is TGTGCCAGCAGCCAAAATGGTGTTAGCTCACCCCTCCACTTT. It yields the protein CASSQNGVSSPLHF.

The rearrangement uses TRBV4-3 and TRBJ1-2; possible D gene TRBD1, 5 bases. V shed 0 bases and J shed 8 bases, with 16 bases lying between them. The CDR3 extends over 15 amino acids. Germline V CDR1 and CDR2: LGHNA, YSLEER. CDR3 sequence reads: CASSQDRRGPFGYTF. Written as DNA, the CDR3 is TGCGCCAGCAGCCAAGATCGGAGGGGACCCTTCGGCTACACCTTC.

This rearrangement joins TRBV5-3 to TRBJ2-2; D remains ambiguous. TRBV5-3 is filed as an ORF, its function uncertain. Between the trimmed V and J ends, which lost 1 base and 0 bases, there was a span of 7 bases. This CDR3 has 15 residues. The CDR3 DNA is TGTGCCAGAAGCTTGCAGGCTACGAACACCGGGGAGCTGTTTTTT. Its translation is CARSLQATNTGELFF.

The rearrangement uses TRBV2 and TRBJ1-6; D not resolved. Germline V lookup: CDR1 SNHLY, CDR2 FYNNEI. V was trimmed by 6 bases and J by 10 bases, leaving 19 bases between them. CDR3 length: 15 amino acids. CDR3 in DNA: TGTGCCAGCAGAGTTGGGAGCGCTTCTAACTCACCCCTCCACTTT. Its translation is CASRVGSASNSPLHF. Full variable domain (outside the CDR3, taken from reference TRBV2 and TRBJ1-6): EPEVTQTPSHQVTQMGQEVILRCVPISNHLYFYWYRQILGQKVEFLVSFYNNEISEKSEIFDDQFSVERPDGSNFTLKIRSTKLEDSAMYFCASRVGSASNSPLHFGNGTRLTVT.

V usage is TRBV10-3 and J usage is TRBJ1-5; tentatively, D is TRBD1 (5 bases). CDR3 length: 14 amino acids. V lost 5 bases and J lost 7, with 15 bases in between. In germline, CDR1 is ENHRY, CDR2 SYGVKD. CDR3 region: CAISPRDVGQPQHF. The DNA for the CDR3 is TGTGCCATCAGTCCCAGGGATGTGGGCCAGCCCCAGCATTTT.

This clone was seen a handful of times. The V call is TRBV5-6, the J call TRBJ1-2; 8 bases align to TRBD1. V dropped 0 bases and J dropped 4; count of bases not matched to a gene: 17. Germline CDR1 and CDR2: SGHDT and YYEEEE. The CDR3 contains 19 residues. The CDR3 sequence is CASSLARRTGTPESYGYTF. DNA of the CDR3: TGTGCCAGCAGCTTGGCCCGCAGGACAGGGACCCCCGAATCCTATGGCTACACCTTC.

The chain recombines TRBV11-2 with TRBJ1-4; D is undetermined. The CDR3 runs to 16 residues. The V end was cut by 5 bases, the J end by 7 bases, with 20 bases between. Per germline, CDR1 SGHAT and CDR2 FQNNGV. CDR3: CASSSKVSGIGEKLFF. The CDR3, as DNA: TGTGCCAGCAGCAGTAAGGTCTCGGGGATAGGTGAAAAACTGTTTTTT. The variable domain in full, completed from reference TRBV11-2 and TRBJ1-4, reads EAGVAQSPRYKIIEKRQSVAFWCNPISGHATLYWYQQILGQGPKLLIQFQNNGVVDDSQLPKDRFSAERLKGVDSTLKIQPAKLEDSAVYLCASSSKVSGIGEKLFFGSGTQLSVL.

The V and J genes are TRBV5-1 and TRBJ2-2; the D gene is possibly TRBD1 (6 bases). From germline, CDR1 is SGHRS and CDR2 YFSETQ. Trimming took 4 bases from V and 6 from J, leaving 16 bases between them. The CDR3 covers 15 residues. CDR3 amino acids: CASSPEGVIPGELFF. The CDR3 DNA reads TGCGCCAGCAGCCCTGAGGGGGTAATACCCGGGGAGCTGTTTTTT. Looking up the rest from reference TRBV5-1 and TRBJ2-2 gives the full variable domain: KAGVTQTPRYLIKTRGQQVTLSCSPISGHRSVSWYQQTPGQGLQFLFEYFSETQRNKGNFPGRFSGRQFSNSRSEMNVSTLELGDSALYLCASSPEGVIPGELFFGEGSRLTVL.

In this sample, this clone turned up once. The CDR3 nucleotides are TGCAGTGCTAGTGAATCCCAGGGAGATACGCAGTATTTT. As protein: CSASESQGDTQYF. The V and J genes are TRBV20-1 and TRBJ2-3, with a possible D match to TRBD1 (5 bases). Germline V gives CDR1 DFQATT, CDR2 SNEGSKA (reference sequence). CDR3 length: 13 amino acids. Trimming removed 3 bases from V and 5 bases from J, with 12 bases in between.

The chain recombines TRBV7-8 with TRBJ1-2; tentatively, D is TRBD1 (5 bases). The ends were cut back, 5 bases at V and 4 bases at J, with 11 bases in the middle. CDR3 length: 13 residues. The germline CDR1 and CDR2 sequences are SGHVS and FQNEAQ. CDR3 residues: CASSPPDTYGYTF. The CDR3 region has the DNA TGTGCCAGCAGCCCTCCGGACACCTATGGCTACACCTTC.

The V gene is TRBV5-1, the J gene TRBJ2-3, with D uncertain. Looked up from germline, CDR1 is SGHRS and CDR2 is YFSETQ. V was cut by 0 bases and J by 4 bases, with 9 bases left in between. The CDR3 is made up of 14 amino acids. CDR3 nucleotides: TGCGCCAGCAGCTTGGCCAGGTCCCCAGATACGCAGTATTTT. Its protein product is CASSLARSPDTQYF.